This T cell receptor beta chain was sequenced in a study of blood T cell repertoires in COVID-19. Method: immunoSEQ multiplex PCR; TCRdb's copy keeps in-frame clones and lacks some. The data contain 250,000 or so clones, 86% of them singletons. Study members were between roughly 18 and 100 years old and lived in 20 to 25 US regions. V was pared by 4 bases and J by 1 base, with 2 bases of the junction left unmatched. The CDR3 spans 14 residues. Germline V gene sequence: CDR1 MRHNA, CDR2 SNTAGT. Sequenced material: PBMCs or T cells enriched from blood (not recorded which). The clonotype originates from a man in his forties who had recovered from COVID-19. V is TRBV6-4 and J is TRBJ2-3; 7 nucleotides align to TRBD1. CDR3 in amino acids: CASSGTGGTDTQYF. DNA of the CDR3: TGTGCCAGCAGTGGTACAGGGGGCACAGATACGCAGTATTTT.